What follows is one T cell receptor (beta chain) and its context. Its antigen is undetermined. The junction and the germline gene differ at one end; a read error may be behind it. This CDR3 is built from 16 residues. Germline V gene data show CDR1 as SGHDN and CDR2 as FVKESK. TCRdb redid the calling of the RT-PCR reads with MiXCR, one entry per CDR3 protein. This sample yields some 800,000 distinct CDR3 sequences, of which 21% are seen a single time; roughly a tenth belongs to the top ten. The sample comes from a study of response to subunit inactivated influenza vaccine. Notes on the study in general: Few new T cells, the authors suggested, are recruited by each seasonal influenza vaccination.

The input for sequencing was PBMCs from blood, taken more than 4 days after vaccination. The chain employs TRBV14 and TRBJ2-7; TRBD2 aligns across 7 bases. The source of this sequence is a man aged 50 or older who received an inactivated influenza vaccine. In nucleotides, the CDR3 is TGTGCCATCAGCCCCGGGCCCACCTGGACTAGTTTCGAGCAGTACTTC. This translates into CAISPGPTWTSFEQYF.